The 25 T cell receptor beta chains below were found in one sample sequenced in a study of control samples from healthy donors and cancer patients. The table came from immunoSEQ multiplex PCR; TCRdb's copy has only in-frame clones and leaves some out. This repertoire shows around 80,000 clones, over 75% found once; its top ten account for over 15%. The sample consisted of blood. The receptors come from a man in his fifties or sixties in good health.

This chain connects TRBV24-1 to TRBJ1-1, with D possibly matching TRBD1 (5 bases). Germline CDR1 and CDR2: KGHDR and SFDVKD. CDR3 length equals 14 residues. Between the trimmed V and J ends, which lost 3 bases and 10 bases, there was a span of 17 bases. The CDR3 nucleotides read TGTGCCACCAGTGATGCACGGGACGGGGCAGCAGCTTTCTTT. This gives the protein CATSDARDGAAAFF.

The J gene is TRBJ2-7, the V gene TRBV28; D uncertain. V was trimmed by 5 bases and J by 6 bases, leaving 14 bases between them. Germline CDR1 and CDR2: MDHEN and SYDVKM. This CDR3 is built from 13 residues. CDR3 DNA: TGTGCCAGCAGTAGAAAAGCCCGGAGCGAGCAGTACGTC. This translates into CASSRKARSEQYV.

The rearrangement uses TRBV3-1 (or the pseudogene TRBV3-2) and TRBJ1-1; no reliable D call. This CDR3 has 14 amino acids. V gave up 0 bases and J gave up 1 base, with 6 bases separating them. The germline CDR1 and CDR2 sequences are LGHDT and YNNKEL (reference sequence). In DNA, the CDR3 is TGTGCCAGCAGCCAAGAGGATACGAACACTGAAGCTTTCTTT. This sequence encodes CASSQEDTNTEAFF.

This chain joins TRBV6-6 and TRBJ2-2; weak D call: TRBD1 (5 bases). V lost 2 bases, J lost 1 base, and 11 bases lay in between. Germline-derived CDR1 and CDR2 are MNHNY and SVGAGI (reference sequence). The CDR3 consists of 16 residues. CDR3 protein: CASSYGAGRNTGELFF. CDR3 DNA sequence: TGTGCCAGCAGTTACGGGGCAGGACGGAACACCGGGGAGCTGTTTTTT.

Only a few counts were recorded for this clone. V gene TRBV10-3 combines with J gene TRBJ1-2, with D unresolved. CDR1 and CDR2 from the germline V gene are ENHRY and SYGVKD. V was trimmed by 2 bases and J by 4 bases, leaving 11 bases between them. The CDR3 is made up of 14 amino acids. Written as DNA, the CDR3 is TGTGCCATCAGTGAGCGTGGAGATGTCTATGGCTACACCTTC. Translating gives CAISERGDVYGYTF.

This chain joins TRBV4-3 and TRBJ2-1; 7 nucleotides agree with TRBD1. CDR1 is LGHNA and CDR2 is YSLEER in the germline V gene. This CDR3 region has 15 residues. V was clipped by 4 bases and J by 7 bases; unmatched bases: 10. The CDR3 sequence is CASSPQTGLLNEQFF. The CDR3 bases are TGCGCCAGCAGCCCTCAGACAGGGTTACTTAATGAGCAGTTCTTC.

The DNA for the CDR3 is TGTGCCAGCAGCTTAGGAACGGCTACCTACGAGCAGTACTTC. This codes for CASSLGTATYEQYF. This chain uses TRBV11-3 with TRBJ2-7; D not certain. From germline, CDR1 is SGHNT and CDR2 YENEEA. The V end lost 1 base, the J end lost 2 bases, and 9 bases lay between the germline ends. The CDR3 covers 14 residues.

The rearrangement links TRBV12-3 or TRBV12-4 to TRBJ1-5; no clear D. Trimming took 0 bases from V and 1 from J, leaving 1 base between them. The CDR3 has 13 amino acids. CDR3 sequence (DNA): TGTGCCAGCAGTTTAGCCAGCAATCAGCCCCAGCATTTT. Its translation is CASSLASNQPQHF.

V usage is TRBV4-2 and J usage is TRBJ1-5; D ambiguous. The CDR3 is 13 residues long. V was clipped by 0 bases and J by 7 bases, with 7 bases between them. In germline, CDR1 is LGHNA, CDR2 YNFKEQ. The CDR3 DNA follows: TGTGCCAGCAGCCAAGATCCAAACCAGCCCCAGCATTTT. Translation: CASSQDPNQPQHF.

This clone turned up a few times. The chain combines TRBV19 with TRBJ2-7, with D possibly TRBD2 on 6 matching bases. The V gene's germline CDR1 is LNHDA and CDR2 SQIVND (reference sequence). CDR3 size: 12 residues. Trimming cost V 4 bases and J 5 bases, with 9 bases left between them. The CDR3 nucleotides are TGTGCCAGTAGTAGCGGGACCCACGAGCAGTACTTC. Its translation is CASSSGTHEQYF.

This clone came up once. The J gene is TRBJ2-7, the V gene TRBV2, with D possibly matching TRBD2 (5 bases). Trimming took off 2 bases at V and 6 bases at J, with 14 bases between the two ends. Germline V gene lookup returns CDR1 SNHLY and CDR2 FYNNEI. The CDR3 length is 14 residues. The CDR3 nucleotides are TGTGCCAGCAGTGAAACCCTCGGGGTGCCCGAGCAGTACGTC. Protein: CASSETLGVPEQYV.

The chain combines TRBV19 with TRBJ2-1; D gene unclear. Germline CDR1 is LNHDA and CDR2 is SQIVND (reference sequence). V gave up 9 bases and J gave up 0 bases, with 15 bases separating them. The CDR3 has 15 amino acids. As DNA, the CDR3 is TGTGCCAGCGAATCGGCAGCGAGCTCCTACAATGAGCAGTTCTTC. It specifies CASESAASSYNEQFF. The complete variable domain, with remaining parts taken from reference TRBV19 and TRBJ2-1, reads DGGITQSPKYLFRKEGQNVTLSCEQNLNHDAMYWYRQDPGQGLRLIYYSQIVNDFQKGDIAEGYSVSREKKESFPLTVTSAQKNPTAFYLCASESAASSYNEQFFGPGTRLTVL.

This chain's CDR3 is CASSQDPQGLNEQFF. In DNA form, the CDR3 reads TGTGCCAGCAGCCAAGATCCGCAGGGTCTAAATGAGCAGTTCTTC. The rearrangement links TRBV3-1 (or the pseudogene TRBV3-2) to TRBJ2-1; D may be TRBD1 (5 bases). Germline-derived CDR1 and CDR2 are LGHDT and YNNKEL (reference sequence). V lost 0 bases to trimming and J lost 7 bases, with 13 bases between them. The length of the CDR3 is 15 residues.

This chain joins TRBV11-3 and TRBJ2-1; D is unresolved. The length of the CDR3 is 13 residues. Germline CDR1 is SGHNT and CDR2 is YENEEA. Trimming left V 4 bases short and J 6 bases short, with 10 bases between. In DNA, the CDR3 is TGTGCCAGCAGCTCCGGCGAGTTCAATGAGCAGTTCTTC. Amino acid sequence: CASSSGEFNEQFF.

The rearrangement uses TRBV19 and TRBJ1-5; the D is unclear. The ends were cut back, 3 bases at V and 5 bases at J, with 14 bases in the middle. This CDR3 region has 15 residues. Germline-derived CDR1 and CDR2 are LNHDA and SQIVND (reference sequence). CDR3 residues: CASSIARRGDQPQHF. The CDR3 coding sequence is TGTGCCAGTAGTATTGCCAGGAGAGGAGATCAGCCCCAGCATTTT.

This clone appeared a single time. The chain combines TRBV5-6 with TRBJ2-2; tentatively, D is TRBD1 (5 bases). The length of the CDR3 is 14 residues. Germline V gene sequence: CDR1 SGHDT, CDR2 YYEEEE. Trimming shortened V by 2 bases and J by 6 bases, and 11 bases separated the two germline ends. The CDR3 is CASSFGVGAGELFF. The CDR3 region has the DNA TGTGCCAGCAGCTTTGGGGTAGGGGCCGGGGAGCTGTTTTTT.

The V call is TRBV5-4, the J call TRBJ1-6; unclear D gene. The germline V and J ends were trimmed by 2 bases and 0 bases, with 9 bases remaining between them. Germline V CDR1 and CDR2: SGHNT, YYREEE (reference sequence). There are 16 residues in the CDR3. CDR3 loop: CASSFGQSSYNSPLHF. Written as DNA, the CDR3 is TGTGCCAGCAGCTTTGGGCAGAGCTCCTATAATTCACCCCTCCACTTT.

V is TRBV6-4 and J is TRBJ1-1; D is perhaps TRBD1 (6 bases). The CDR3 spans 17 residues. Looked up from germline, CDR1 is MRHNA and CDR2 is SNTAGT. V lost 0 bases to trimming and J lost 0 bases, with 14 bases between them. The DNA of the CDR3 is TGTGCCAGCAGTGACTCGAGGGCAGGGGCCATGAACACTGAAGCTTTCTTT. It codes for CASSDSRAGAMNTEAFF.

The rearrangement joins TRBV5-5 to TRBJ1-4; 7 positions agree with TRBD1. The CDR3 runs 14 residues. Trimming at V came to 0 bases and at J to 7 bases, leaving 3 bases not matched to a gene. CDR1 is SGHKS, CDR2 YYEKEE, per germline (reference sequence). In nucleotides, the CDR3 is TGTGCCAGCAGCTTGGGAGGGGGCGTTGAAAAACTGTTTTTT. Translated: CASSLGGGVEKLFF. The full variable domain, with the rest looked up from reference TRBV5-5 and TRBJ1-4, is DAGVTQSPTHLIKTRGQQVTLRCSPISGHKSVSWYQQVLGQGPQFIFQYYEKEERGRGNFPDRFSARQFPNYSSELNVNALLLGDSALYLCASSLGGGVEKLFFGSGTQLSVL.

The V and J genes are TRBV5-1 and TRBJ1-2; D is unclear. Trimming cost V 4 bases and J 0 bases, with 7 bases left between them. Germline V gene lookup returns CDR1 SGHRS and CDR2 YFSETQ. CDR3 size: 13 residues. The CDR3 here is CASSAGSNYGYTF. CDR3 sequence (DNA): TGCGCCAGCAGCGCAGGCTCTAACTATGGCTACACCTTC. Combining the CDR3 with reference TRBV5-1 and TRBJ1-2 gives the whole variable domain KAGVTQTPRYLIKTRGQQVTLSCSPISGHRSVSWYQQTPGQGLQFLFEYFSETQRNKGNFPGRFSGRQFSNSRSEMNVSTLELGDSALYLCASSAGSNYGYTFGSGTRLTVV.

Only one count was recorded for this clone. Here the CDR3 DNA reads TGTGCCAGCAGTTCCAGGGGACAGGGAGGGGGCACTGAAGCTTTCTTT. Its translation: CASSSRGQGGGTEAFF. The chain combines TRBV6-2 or TRBV6-3 with TRBJ1-1; the match to TRBD1 covers 9 bases. Germline loops: CDR1 MNHEY, CDR2 SVGEGT. Germline trimming cut 4 bases from V and 4 bases from J; bases unmatched to any gene: 10. The CDR3 is 16 residues long.

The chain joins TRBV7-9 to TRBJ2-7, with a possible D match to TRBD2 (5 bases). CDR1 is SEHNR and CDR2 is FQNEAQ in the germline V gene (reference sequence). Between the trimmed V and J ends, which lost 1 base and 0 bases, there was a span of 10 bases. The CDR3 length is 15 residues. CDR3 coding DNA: TGTGCCAGCAGCTTAGGTGAGGGAAACTCCTACGAGCAGTACTTC. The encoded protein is CASSLGEGNSYEQYF.

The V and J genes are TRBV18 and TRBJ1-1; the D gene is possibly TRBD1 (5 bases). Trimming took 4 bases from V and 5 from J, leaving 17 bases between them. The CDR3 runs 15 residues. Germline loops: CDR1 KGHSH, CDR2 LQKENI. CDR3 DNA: TGTGCCAGCTCACTAAACCTTATTAAGGGGACTGAAGCTTTCTTT. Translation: CASSLNLIKGTEAFF.

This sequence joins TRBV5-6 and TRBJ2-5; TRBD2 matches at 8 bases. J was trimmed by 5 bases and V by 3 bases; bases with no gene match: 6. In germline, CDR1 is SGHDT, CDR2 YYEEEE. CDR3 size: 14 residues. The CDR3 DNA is TGTGCCAGCAGCTCTCAGCGGGAGACGGAGACCCAGTACTTC. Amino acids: CASSSQRETETQYF.

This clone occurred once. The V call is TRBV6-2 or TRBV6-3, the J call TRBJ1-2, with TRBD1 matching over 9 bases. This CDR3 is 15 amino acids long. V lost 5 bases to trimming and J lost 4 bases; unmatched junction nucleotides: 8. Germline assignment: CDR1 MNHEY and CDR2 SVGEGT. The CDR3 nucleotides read TGTGCCAGCAGTCAACAGGGGGCGCGCGGCTATGGCTACACCTTC. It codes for CASSQQGARGYGYTF.